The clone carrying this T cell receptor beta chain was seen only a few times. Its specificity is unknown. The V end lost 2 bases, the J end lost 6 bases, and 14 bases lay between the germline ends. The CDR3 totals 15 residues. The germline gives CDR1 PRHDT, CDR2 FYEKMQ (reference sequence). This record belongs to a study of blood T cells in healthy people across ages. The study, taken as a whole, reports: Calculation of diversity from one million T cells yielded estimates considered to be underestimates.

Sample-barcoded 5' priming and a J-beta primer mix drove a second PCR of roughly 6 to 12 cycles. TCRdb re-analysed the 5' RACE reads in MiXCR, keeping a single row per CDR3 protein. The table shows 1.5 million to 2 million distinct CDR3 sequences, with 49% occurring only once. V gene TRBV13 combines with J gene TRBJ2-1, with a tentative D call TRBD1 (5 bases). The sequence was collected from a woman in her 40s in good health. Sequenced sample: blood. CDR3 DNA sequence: TGTGCCAGCAGCTTATCGGGCAGGGAATTCAATGAGCAGTTCTTC. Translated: CASSLSGREFNEQFF.